A selection of T cell receptor beta chains follows, all from one sample in a study of cytomegalovirus exposure and HLA in healthy donors. The method was immunoSEQ multiplex PCR; TCRdb's version includes in-frame clones alone and lacks a portion of them. In the table there are about 50,000 clones, approximately 70% of which are singletons. The sequenced material came from PBMCs. The source of these receptors is a woman aged 45-65 years in good health and CMV-seronegative. Both conserved end residues are part of each CDR3. A D gene is named only where the DNA matches it firmly. Rows may omit the clone size; those that give it use once, few, many or a size class.

V gene: TRBV6-5; D gene: TRBD1; J gene: TRBJ1-6; clone size: .; CDR3 DNA: TGTGCCAGCAGTTATGGGACAGACGCCTATAATTCACCCCTCCACTTT; CDR3 protein: CASSYGTDAYNSPLHF
V gene: TRBV6-4; D gene: TRBD2; J gene: TRBJ2-1; clone size: few; CDR3 DNA: TGTGCCAGCAACGGGACTAGTTCTTTCAATGAGCAGTTCTTC; CDR3 protein: CASNGTSSFNEQFF
V gene: TRBV19; D gene: TRBD1; J gene: TRBJ2-7; clone size: few; CDR3 DNA: TGTGCCAGTAGTATAGTGACAGGGGGAGAGCAGTACTTC; CDR3 protein: CASSIVTGGEQYF
V gene: TRBV7-9; D gene: TRBD1; J gene: TRBJ1-5; clone size: few; CDR3 DNA: TGTGCCAGCAGCTTAGGGACAGGGTTACAGCCCCAGCATTTT; CDR3 protein: CASSLGTGLQPQHF
V gene: TRBV6-6; D gene: .; J gene: TRBJ1-1; clone size: few; CDR3 DNA: TGTGCCAGCACCATGGGGGGATATGAAGCTTTCTTT; CDR3 protein: CASTMGGYEAFF
V gene: TRBV6-1; D gene: TRBD2; J gene: TRBJ2-7; clone size: .; CDR3 DNA: TGTGCCAGCAGACCAGCGGGAGGGCTGGAGCAGTACTTC; CDR3 protein: CASRPAGGLEQYF
V gene: TRBV5-4; D gene: .; J gene: TRBJ2-7; clone size: .; CDR3 DNA: TGTGCCAGCAGCTTGTGGTCTGCTATCGAGCAGTACTTC; CDR3 protein: CASSLWSAIEQYF
V gene: TRBV2; D gene: TRBD1; J gene: TRBJ1-5; clone size: .; CDR3 DNA: TGTGCCAGCGGGGACAGGTATAGCAATCAGCCCCAGCATTTT; CDR3 protein: CASGDRYSNQPQHF
V gene: TRBV10-3; D gene: .; J gene: TRBJ1-1; clone size: few; CDR3 DNA: TGTGCCATCAGTGAGTCGATCAGGGAGGGAGCTTTCTTT; CDR3 protein: CAISESIREGAFF
V gene: TRBV6-1; D gene: TRBD2; J gene: TRBJ2-7; clone size: .; CDR3 DNA: TGTGCCAGCCGAGGGACTAGTAGCTACGAGCAGTACTTC; CDR3 protein: CASRGTSSYEQYF
V gene: TRBV6-5; D gene: TRBD2; J gene: TRBJ2-5; clone size: .; CDR3 DNA: TGTGCCAGCAGTTCCTCCGGGACTAGTGGGGAGACCCAGTACTTC; CDR3 protein: CASSSSGTSGETQYF
V gene: TRBV6-1; D gene: .; J gene: TRBJ2-7; clone size: .; CDR3 DNA: TGTGCCAGCAGTGACCCCTCTGGGCCGTTATACTACGAGCAGTACTTC; CDR3 protein: CASSDPSGPLYYEQYF
V gene: TRBV2; D gene: .; J gene: TRBJ2-1; clone size: medium-sized; CDR3 DNA: TGTGCCAGCAGTGAAATTAGAGATGGCGGGCAGTTCTTC; CDR3 protein: CASSEIRDGGQFF
V gene: TRBV6-8; D gene: TRBD1; J gene: TRBJ2-1; clone size: .; CDR3 DNA: TGTGCCAGCAGATACCGGGACAGGGGGCTGGGATCCTACAATGAGCAGTTCTTC; CDR3 protein: CASRYRDRGLGSYNEQFF
V gene: TRBV6-1; D gene: TRBD1; J gene: TRBJ2-3; clone size: .; CDR3 DNA: TGTGCCAGCAGTGAAAGCGCCGGGACAGGGGTGGCAGATACGCAGTATTTT; CDR3 protein: CASSESAGTGVADTQYF
V gene: TRBV5-1; D gene: TRBD2; J gene: TRBJ2-6; clone size: .; CDR3 DNA: TGCGCCAGCAGCTTAGAAGGGAGGGCTGGGGCCAACGTCCTGACTTTC; CDR3 protein: CASSLEGRAGANVLTF
V gene: TRBV28; D gene: .; J gene: TRBJ1-4; clone size: .; CDR3 DNA: TGTGCCAGCAGCCCTTATAACGGAGGTATGAATGAAAAACTGTTTTTT; CDR3 protein: CASSPYNGGMNEKLFF
V gene: TRBV19; D gene: TRBD1; J gene: TRBJ1-5; clone size: .; CDR3 DNA: TGTGCCAGTAGTATAAGTCCGGGACAGGGGAATCAGCCCCAGCATTTT; CDR3 protein: CASSISPGQGNQPQHF
V gene: TRBV28; D gene: .; J gene: TRBJ1-1; clone size: .; CDR3 DNA: TGTGCCAGCAGAAGACAGTTGAACACTGAAGCTTTCTTT; CDR3 protein: CASRRQLNTEAFF
V gene: TRBV6-5; D gene: .; J gene: TRBJ2-3; clone size: .; CDR3 DNA: TGTGCCAGCAGGAGGGATGGTGGCACAGATACGCAGTATTTT; CDR3 protein: CASRRDGGTDTQYF
V gene: TRBV7-3; D gene: TRBD2; J gene: TRBJ2-3; clone size: .; CDR3 DNA: TGTGCCAGCAGCCCGGGGGTGAGCGGGGCCACAGATACGCAGTATTTT; CDR3 protein: CASSPGVSGATDTQYF
V gene: TRBV5-1; D gene: .; J gene: TRBJ1-4; clone size: once; CDR3 DNA: TGCGCCAGCAGCTCACAGGCGAATGAAAAACTGTTTTTT; CDR3 protein: CASSSQANEKLFF
V gene: TRBV27; D gene: .; J gene: TRBJ2-7; clone size: few; CDR3 DNA: TGTGCCAGCAGTCAGATCTACGAGCAGTACTTC; CDR3 protein: CASSQIYEQYF
V gene: TRBV30; D gene: .; J gene: TRBJ2-7; clone size: .; CDR3 DNA: TGTGCCTGGCTTGTGGGGCCCGCGGGGTACGACGAGCAGTACTTC; CDR3 protein: CAWLVGPAGYDEQYF